Listed below are T cell receptor beta chains from one sample, sequenced in a study of blood T cell repertoires in COVID-19. The table came from immunoSEQ multiplex PCR; TCRdb's copy has only in-frame clones and leaves some out. The sample comprises hundreds of thousands of clones, approximately 88% of which are singletons, and around 30% rests with the top ten. Sample: peripheral blood. The source is a man aged 35 to 55 with acute or convalescent COVID-19. Both conserved end residues are part of each CDR3. D genes are given only for firm matches. Clone size is given for some rows only: seen once, a few or many times, or a class if the clone is expanded.

CDR3 protein: CATSDSMSMYILNTEAFF
CDR3 DNA: TGTGCCACCAGTGATTCGATGTCCATGTACATTTTGAACACTGAAGCTTTCTTT
V gene: TRBV24-1
J gene: TRBJ1-1
clone size: NA
D gene: NA

CDR3 protein: CASSPRGETEAFF
CDR3 DNA: TGTGCCAGCTCACCAAGGGGCGAAACTGAAGCTTTCTTT
V gene: TRBV18
J gene: TRBJ1-1
clone size: medium-sized
D gene: NA

CDR3 protein: CASSSERPGETQYF
CDR3 DNA: TGTGCCAGCAGCTCCGAGCGACCCGGAGAGACCCAGTACTTC
V gene: TRBV11-1
J gene: TRBJ2-5
clone size: once
D gene: NA

CDR3 protein: CAWSPLQYTEAFF
CDR3 DNA: TGTGCCTGGAGTCCCTTACAGTACACTGAAGCTTTCTTT
V gene: TRBV30
J gene: TRBJ1-1
clone size: NA
D gene: NA

CDR3 protein: CAWSVAGTGEKLFF
CDR3 DNA: TGTGCCTGGAGTGTAGCGGGGACGGGTGAAAAACTGTTTTTT
V gene: TRBV30
J gene: TRBJ1-4
clone size: NA
D gene: NA

CDR3 protein: CASSPNGGRKTGELFF
CDR3 DNA: TGTGCCAGCAGCCCCAACGGGGGACGTAAGACCGGGGAGCTGTTTTTT
V gene: TRBV7-6
J gene: TRBJ2-2
clone size: NA
D gene: NA

CDR3 protein: CASSLGQGRPQHF
CDR3 DNA: TGTGCCAGCAGTTTAGGACAGGGTCGGCCCCAGCATTTT
V gene: TRBV28
J gene: TRBJ1-5
clone size: NA
D gene: TRBD1

CDR3 protein: CAWSARLNTGELFF
CDR3 DNA: TGTGCCTGGAGTGCAAGACTGAACACCGGGGAGCTGTTTTTT
V gene: TRBV30
J gene: TRBJ2-2
clone size: NA
D gene: NA

CDR3 protein: CASSEGLGTGGYTF
CDR3 DNA: TGTGCCAGCAGTGAGGGACTCGGAACGGGGGGCTACACCTTC
V gene: TRBV6-4
J gene: TRBJ1-2
clone size: many
D gene: NA

CDR3 protein: CASSLLWATNEKLFF
CDR3 DNA: TGTGCCAGCAGCTTATTATGGGCGACTAATGAAAAACTGTTTTTT
V gene: TRBV7-9
J gene: TRBJ1-4
clone size: NA
D gene: NA

CDR3 protein: CASSPGTLTYEQYF
CDR3 DNA: TGTGCCAGCAGTCCCGGGACACTCACCTACGAGCAGTACTTC
V gene: TRBV6-5
J gene: TRBJ2-7
clone size: NA
D gene: NA

CDR3 protein: CASSLAGGQGASGYTF
CDR3 DNA: TGTGCCAGCAGCTTAGCGGGAGGACAGGGGGCTAGTGGCTACACCTTC
V gene: TRBV7-9
J gene: TRBJ1-2
clone size: NA
D gene: TRBD1

CDR3 protein: CASSNGQGAANTIYF
CDR3 DNA: TGTGCCAGCAGTAACGGACAGGGGGCCGCAAACACCATATATTTT
V gene: TRBV6-5
J gene: TRBJ1-3
clone size: NA
D gene: TRBD1

CDR3 protein: CASSLERYTGELFF
CDR3 DNA: TGTGCCAGCAGCTTAGAGCGATACACCGGGGAGCTGTTTTTT
V gene: TRBV11-2
J gene: TRBJ2-2
clone size: NA
D gene: NA

CDR3 protein: CASSARIQPNTEAFF
CDR3 DNA: TGTGCCAGCAGCGCCAGAATACAACCGAACACTGAAGCTTTCTTT
V gene: TRBV5-5
J gene: TRBJ1-1
clone size: NA
D gene: NA

CDR3 protein: CASSPTRGSPNTEAFF
CDR3 DNA: TGCGCCAGCAGCCCCACCAGGGGTTCCCCGAACACTGAAGCTTTCTTT
V gene: TRBV5-1
J gene: TRBJ1-1
clone size: once
D gene: NA

CDR3 protein: CASSKQNNYGYTF
CDR3 DNA: TGCGCCAGCAGCAAACAGAATAACTATGGCTACACCTTC
V gene: TRBV5-1
J gene: TRBJ1-2
clone size: once
D gene: NA

CDR3 protein: CASSLNSLPTDTQYF
CDR3 DNA: TGTGCCAGCAGCTTAAACAGTCTACCCACAGATACGCAGTATTTT
V gene: TRBV11-2
J gene: TRBJ2-3
clone size: NA
D gene: NA

CDR3 protein: CASRATVIANTEAFF
CDR3 DNA: TGTGCCAGCAGAGCTACGGTGATTGCGAACACTGAAGCTTTCTTT
V gene: TRBV27
J gene: TRBJ1-1
clone size: NA
D gene: NA

CDR3 protein: CASSQGQGAVYGYTF
CDR3 DNA: TGCGCCAGCAGCCAAGGACAGGGGGCAGTCTATGGCTACACCTTC
V gene: TRBV5-1
J gene: TRBJ1-2
clone size: NA
D gene: TRBD1

CDR3 protein: CASSFPGSNQPQHF
CDR3 DNA: TGTGCCAGCAGCTTCCCGGGTTCTAATCAGCCCCAGCATTTT
V gene: TRBV7-9
J gene: TRBJ1-5
clone size: once
D gene: NA

CDR3 protein: CASLQGEGGSPLHF
CDR3 DNA: TGTGCCAGCCTACAGGGTGAAGGAGGTTCACCCCTCCACTTT
V gene: TRBV19
J gene: TRBJ1-6
clone size: NA
D gene: NA

CDR3 protein: CASSFGPNYGYTF
CDR3 DNA: TGTGCCAGCAGTTTTGGGCCAAACTATGGCTACACCTTC
V gene: TRBV27
J gene: TRBJ1-2
clone size: NA
D gene: NA

CDR3 protein: CASSQTHTRSFF
CDR3 DNA: TGTGCCAGCAGCCAGACCCATACGCGGTCTTTCTTT
V gene: TRBV3-1/TRBV3-2
J gene: TRBJ1-1
clone size: NA
D gene: NA

CDR3 protein: CASSLIRGPTPYNEQFF
CDR3 DNA: TGCGCCAGCAGCTTAATCAGGGGCCCGACACCCTACAATGAGCAGTTCTTC
V gene: TRBV5-1
J gene: TRBJ2-1
clone size: once
D gene: NA

CDR3 protein: CAWTPGLLNTEAFF
CDR3 DNA: TGTGCCTGGACTCCGGGACTCCTGAACACTGAAGCTTTCTTT
V gene: TRBV30
J gene: TRBJ1-1
clone size: few
D gene: NA

CDR3 protein: CASSFRDSPGSSSYNEQFF
CDR3 DNA: TGTGCCAGCAGCTTCCGGGACTCCCCGGGTTCGAGCTCCTACAATGAGCAGTTCTTC
V gene: TRBV5-5
J gene: TRBJ2-1
clone size: NA
D gene: NA

CDR3 protein: CASSVVLAGNEQFF
CDR3 DNA: TGTGCCAGCAGCGTAGTACTAGCGGGCAATGAGCAGTTCTTC
V gene: TRBV9
J gene: TRBJ2-1
clone size: NA
D gene: TRBD2

CDR3 protein: CASSWTSGSGTGELFF
CDR3 DNA: TGTGCCAGCAGTTGGACTAGCGGGAGTGGGACCGGGGAGCTGTTTTTT
V gene: TRBV6-6
J gene: TRBJ2-2
clone size: NA
D gene: TRBD2

CDR3 protein: CAWSLKGADGYTF
CDR3 DNA: TGTGCCTGGAGCTTAAAGGGGGCGGATGGCTACACCTTC
V gene: TRBV30
J gene: TRBJ1-2
clone size: NA
D gene: TRBD1

CDR3 protein: CASSRMRDTQYF
CDR3 DNA: TGTGCCAGCAGTCGCATGAGGGATACGCAGTATTTT
V gene: TRBV6-5
J gene: TRBJ2-3
clone size: NA
D gene: NA

CDR3 protein: CASAGRQGGSEAFF
CDR3 DNA: TGTGCCAGCGCTGGGCGACAGGGGGGTTCTGAAGCTTTCTTT
V gene: TRBV7-9
J gene: TRBJ1-1
clone size: NA
D gene: TRBD1

CDR3 protein: CASSRPGGVAISTYEQYF
CDR3 DNA: TGTGCCAGCAGCCGGCCGGGGGGTGTAGCGATTAGTACCTACGAGCAGTACTTC
V gene: TRBV11-2
J gene: TRBJ2-7
clone size: NA
D gene: TRBD2

CDR3 protein: CASSYKSGDSTDTQYF
CDR3 DNA: TGTGCCAGCAGTTATAAAAGCGGGGATAGCACAGATACGCAGTATTTT
V gene: TRBV6-5
J gene: TRBJ2-3
clone size: few
D gene: TRBD2

CDR3 protein: CASSLGEGRTGELFF
CDR3 DNA: TGCGCCAGCAGCTTGGGGGAGGGGCGCACCGGGGAGCTGTTTTTT
V gene: TRBV5-1
J gene: TRBJ2-2
clone size: NA
D gene: TRBD2

CDR3 protein: CASSSIDRYSPLHF
CDR3 DNA: TGTGCCAGCAGCTCTATCGACAGATACTCACCCCTCCACTTT
V gene: TRBV7-9
J gene: TRBJ1-6
clone size: NA
D gene: NA

CDR3 protein: CAWSANYEQYF
CDR3 DNA: TGTGCCTGGAGTGCCAACTACGAGCAGTACTTC
V gene: TRBV30
J gene: TRBJ2-7
clone size: NA
D gene: NA

CDR3 protein: CASSTEQGRYTEAFF
CDR3 DNA: TGTGCCAGCAGCACGGAACAGGGGAGGTACACTGAAGCTTTCTTT
V gene: TRBV6-5
J gene: TRBJ1-1
clone size: NA
D gene: TRBD1

CDR3 protein: CASRMTGDGQPQHF
CDR3 DNA: TGTGCCAGCAGAATGACAGGGGACGGGCAGCCCCAGCATTTT
V gene: TRBV6-5
J gene: TRBJ1-5
clone size: NA
D gene: TRBD1

CDR3 protein: CASSQGTFGANVLTF
CDR3 DNA: TGCGCCAGCAGCCAAGGAACATTTGGGGCCAACGTCCTGACTTTC
V gene: TRBV4-1
J gene: TRBJ2-6
clone size: NA
D gene: NA

CDR3 protein: CASSTQAGDLGELFF
CDR3 DNA: TGTGCCAGCAGTACCCAAGCGGGAGATCTCGGGGAGCTGTTTTTT
V gene: TRBV2
J gene: TRBJ2-2
clone size: NA
D gene: TRBD2

CDR3 protein: CSVGTSGVGTEQFF
CDR3 DNA: TGCAGCGTTGGGACTAGCGGGGTGGGGACGGAGCAGTTCTTC
V gene: TRBV29-1
J gene: TRBJ2-1
clone size: NA
D gene: TRBD2

CDR3 protein: CASSQDVPGDSSNQPQHF
CDR3 DNA: TGTGCCAGCAGCCAAGACGTGCCGGGGGATTCTAGCAATCAGCCCCAGCATTTT
V gene: TRBV4-2
J gene: TRBJ1-5
clone size: once
D gene: NA

CDR3 protein: CASSIRPGQGNGYTF
CDR3 DNA: TGTGCCAGTAGTATTCGACCGGGACAGGGTAATGGCTACACCTTC
V gene: TRBV19
J gene: TRBJ1-2
clone size: NA
D gene: TRBD1

CDR3 protein: CASSLEGLGETQYF
CDR3 DNA: TGCGCCAGCAGCTTGGAGGGACTTGGTGAGACCCAGTACTTC
V gene: TRBV5-1
J gene: TRBJ2-5
clone size: NA
D gene: NA

CDR3 protein: CASSLRDSLNGYTF
CDR3 DNA: TGTGCCAGCAGTCTCCGGGACAGCCTCAATGGCTACACCTTC
V gene: TRBV28
J gene: TRBJ1-2
clone size: NA
D gene: TRBD1

CDR3 protein: CASSMSGRGETQYF
CDR3 DNA: TGTGCCAGTAGTATGAGCGGGAGAGGAGAGACCCAGTACTTC
V gene: TRBV19
J gene: TRBJ2-5
clone size: NA
D gene: TRBD2

CDR3 protein: CASSLEDWADYGYTF
CDR3 DNA: TGTGCCAGCAGCTTGGAAGATTGGGCAGACTATGGCTACACCTTC
V gene: TRBV5-5
J gene: TRBJ1-2
clone size: NA
D gene: NA

CDR3 protein: CASSPIQLAGGPGDTQYF
CDR3 DNA: TGTGCCAGCAGCCCGATCCAACTAGCGGGAGGGCCCGGAGATACGCAGTATTTT
V gene: TRBV5-6
J gene: TRBJ2-3
clone size: NA
D gene: TRBD2